The next 17 T cell receptor gamma chains were all read from a single sample in a study of gamma-delta chains in newborns, infants, children (dated by TCRdb to about 2019). TCRdb lists the instrument as Illumina MiSeq. For TCRdb, the public reads were processed anew by CATT, and duplicate DNA sequences were folded into one row. In this sample the table shows fewer than 850 gamma-chain clones, 1.9% of which occur a single time. 14% of the sample lies in the top ten. The sequenced sample was blood. These TCRs come from a child who was a newborn, infant or young child, either healthy, febrile or measles-vaccinated (not recorded which).

This clone turned up a few times. It may be a read error: a sequence one base away is much more abundant. This chain joins TRGV8 and TRGJP1. CDR1 and CDR2 (germline): VENAVY, YDSYNSRV. CDR3 length: 13 residues. This chain's CDR3 is CATWDSTGWLKIF. As DNA, the CDR3 is TGTGCCACCTGGGATTCCACTGGTTGGCTCAAGATATTT.

By its share, this clone is large. V and J are TRGV3 and TRGJP2. The CDR3 is made up of 12 amino acids. The trim removed 3 bases at V and 9 bases at J, leaving 4 bases unmatched. Germline loops: CDR1 VTNTFY, CDR2 YDVSTARD (reference sequence). The CDR3 reads CATWDRNWIKTF. The DNA of the CDR3 is TGTGCCACCTGGGACCGGAATTGGATCAAGACGTTT.

In its sample, this clone was seen a few times. Other nucleotide sequences in the sample specify the same CDR3. The chain has TRGV9 and TRGJP. J gave up 6 bases and V 0 bases, and 2 bases lay outside the gene matches. The CDR3 sequence is 16 residues long. CDR1 and CDR2 from the germline V gene are GITISATS and ISYDGTV (reference sequence). Here the CDR3 reads CALWEVGELGKKIKVF. In nucleotides, the CDR3 is TGTGCCTTGTGGGAGGTGGGAGAGTTGGGCAAAAAAATCAAGGTATTT.

As regards this clone: Since a much larger clone is just one base distant, this may be a read error. This rearrangement joins TRGV4 to TRGJ1 or TRGJ2. Germline CDR1 EGSTGY, CDR2 YDSYTSSV. The CDR3 has 10 residues. Losses at the gene ends were 5 bases for V and 15 bases for J; bases not matched to a gene: 10. In nucleotides, the CDR3 is TGTGCCACCTGGGCCAAGGGGAGACTCTTT. Its protein is CATWAKGRLF.

In this sample, this clone is large (0.1 to 1%). The chain combines TRGV9 with TRGJ1 or TRGJ2. The trim removed 2 bases at V and 3 bases at J, leaving 4 bases unmatched. The V gene's germline CDR1 is GITISATS and CDR2 ISYDGTV (reference sequence). This CDR3 spans 13 amino acids. The CDR3 is CALWEGLYYKKLF. In DNA, the CDR3 is TGTGCCTTGTGGGAGGGTCTTTATTATAAGAAACTCTTT.

This clone qualifies as hyperexpanded. The same CDR3 also results from other DNA sequences found in this sample. The chain links TRGV5 to TRGJ1 or TRGJ2. This CDR3 spans 13 amino acids. V gave up 3 bases and J gave up 0 bases; unmatched junction bases: 2. Looked up from germline, CDR1 is VINAFY and CDR2 is YDVSNSKD. The CDR3 DNA follows: TGTGCCACCTGGGACGGGAATTATTATAAGAAACTCTTT. Protein sequence: CATWDGNYYKKLF.

This clone was counted a few times. With a far larger clone one base away, a read error is the likely cause. This CDR3 reads CALWEANYYKKLF. The CDR3 DNA follows: TGTGCCTTGTGGGAGGCGAATTATTATAAGAAACTCTTT. The genes are TRGV9 and TRGJ1 or TRGJ2. The trim removed 2 bases at V and 0 bases at J, leaving 1 base unmatched. Germline CDR1 and CDR2: GITISATS and ISYDGTV (reference sequence). This CDR3 contains 13 residues.

A note on this clone: TCRdb lists the protein of a much larger clone for this DNA, which differs at residue 6, so this is likely a read error; the protein given here is translated from the DNA itself. This sequence joins TRGV9 and TRGJ1 or TRGJ2. The CDR3 is made up of 13 amino acids. CDR1 is GITISATS and CDR2 is ISYDGTV in the germline V gene (reference sequence). The V segment lost 3 bases and the J segment 10 bases; nucleotides outside the gene matches: 12. In DNA form, the CDR3 reads TGTGCCTTGTGGGAGATGCTGATCAGCAAGAAACTCTTT. Its protein is CALWEMLISKKLF.

Notes on this clone: TCRdb's protein, taken from a much larger clone, differs from this DNA's translation at residue 10, likely owing to a read error; the protein displayed comes from the DNA. The chain links TRGV3 to TRGJP2. There are 13 residues in the CDR3. Germline lookup yields CDR1 VTNTFY and CDR2 YDVSTARD (reference sequence). CDR3 protein: CATWDRSDWVKTF. In DNA form, the CDR3 reads TGTGCCACCTGGGACAGGAGTGATTGGGTCAAGACGTTT.

In its sample, this clone was seen a few times. A read error may explain this, as a much larger clone is one base away. V is TRGV8 and J is TRGJ1 or TRGJ2. The germline V gene encodes CDR1 VENAVY and CDR2 YDSYNSRV. The CDR3 has 15 amino acids. V lost 4 bases and J lost 0; bases outside the gene matches: 9. The CDR3 region has the DNA TGTGCCACCTGGGACCTACTTCCGAATTATTATAAGAAACTCTTT. Protein: CATWDLLPNYYKKLF.

Concerning this clone: A read error may explain this, as a much larger clone is one base away. Other DNA sequences in this specimen translate into the identical CDR3. The V gene is TRGV4, the J gene TRGJ1 or TRGJ2. Germline-derived CDR1 and CDR2 are EGSTGY and YDSYTSSV. CDR3 length: 11 amino acids. CDR3 amino acids: CATWDGRRKLF. The CDR3 coding sequence is TGCGCCACCTGGGATGGGCGGAGGAAACTCTTT.

Remarks on this clone: A single base is all that separates this from a far larger clone, so a read error is likely. This chain uses TRGV5 with TRGJ1 or TRGJ2. Germline CDR1 is VINAFY and CDR2 is YDVSNSKD. The CDR3 is 13 residues long. The DNA for the CDR3 is TGTGCCACCTGGACCATGCGATATTATAAGAAACTCTTC. Translation gives CATWTMRYYKKLF.

Comment on this clone: This probably arose from a read error, given a far larger clone one base away. This sample includes further DNA sequences coding for the same CDR3. The genes are TRGV5 and TRGJ1 or TRGJ2. From germline, CDR1 is VINAFY and CDR2 YDVSNSKD. The CDR3 runs to 13 residues. CDR3 DNA: TGTGCCACCTGGGACGGGAATTATTATAAGAAGCTCTTT. Its translation: CATWDGNYYKKLF.

In this sample, this clone turned up a few times. TCRdb pairs this DNA with a much larger clone's protein that differs at residue 8, likely a read error; the protein shown was translated from the DNA. The chain is built from TRGV9 and TRGJ1 or TRGJ2. The CDR3 is 13 amino acids. V was clipped by 2 bases and J by 6 bases; unmatched bases: 7. Germline CDR1 is GITISATS and CDR2 is ISYDGTV (reference sequence). CDR3 region: CALWEAECYKKLF. In nucleotides, the CDR3 is TGTGCCTTGTGGGAGGCAGAGTGTTATAAGAAACTCTTT.

This clone showed up just a few times. TCRdb's listed protein matches a much larger clone and diverges from this DNA's translation at residue 3, likely through a read error; the protein shown comes from the DNA. The chain has TRGV4 and TRGJ1 or TRGJ2. There are 12 residues in the CDR3. The germline V gene encodes CDR1 EGSTGY and CDR2 YDSYTSSV. CDR3 DNA sequence: TGTGCCAACTGGGATCAGGGTTATAAGAAACTCTTT. Amino acid sequence: CANWDQGYKKLF.

This clone occurred a few times. A clone one base away is much larger, so this may be a read error. The chain carries TRGV2 and TRGJP1. CDR3 length equals 13 residues. V shed 6 bases, J shed 3 bases, and the junction held 4 bases outside the gene matches. CDR1 is EGSNGY and CDR2 is YDSYNSKV in the germline V gene. The CDR3 nucleotides read TGTGCCACCTGGTATGCCACTGGTTGGTTCAAGATATTT. This gives the protein CATWYATGWFKIF.

Notes on this clone: Just one base apart from a much larger clone, this may be a read error. The chain combines TRGV3 with TRGJ1 or TRGJ2. CDR1 VTNTFY and CDR2 YDVSTARD come from the germline V gene (reference sequence). This CDR3 contains 14 residues. CDR3: CATWDRPDYYKKLF. The CDR3 DNA reads as TGTGCCACCTGGGACAGGCCGGATTATTATAAGAAGCTCTTT.